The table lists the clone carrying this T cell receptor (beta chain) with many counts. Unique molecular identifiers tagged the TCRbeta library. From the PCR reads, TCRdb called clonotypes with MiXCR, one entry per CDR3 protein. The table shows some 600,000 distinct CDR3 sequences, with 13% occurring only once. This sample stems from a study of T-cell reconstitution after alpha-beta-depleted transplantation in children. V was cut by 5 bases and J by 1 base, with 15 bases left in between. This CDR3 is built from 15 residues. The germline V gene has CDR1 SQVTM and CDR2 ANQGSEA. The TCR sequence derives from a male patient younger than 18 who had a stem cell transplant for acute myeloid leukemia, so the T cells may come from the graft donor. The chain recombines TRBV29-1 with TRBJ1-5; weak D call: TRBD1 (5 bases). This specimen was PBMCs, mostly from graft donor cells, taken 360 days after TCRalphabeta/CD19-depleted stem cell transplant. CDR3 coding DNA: TGCAGCGTTCCATCTGGGGGAGGGAGCAATCAGCCCCAGCATTTT. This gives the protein CSVPSGGGSNQPQHF.